This T cell receptor beta chain was observed in a study of blood T cell repertoires in COVID-19. Study at large: Acute-phase and convalescent COVID-19 samples originated in the United States, Italy and Spain. Sources were T cells, B-cell-depleted T cells, or PBMCs; the material itself was cDNA or gDNA.

In the authors' methods: How many nucleated cells were present was estimated from reference gene primer amplification. Profiling relied on immunoSEQ multiplex PCR, and the TCRdb table lists in-frame clones only, not all of them. D and trimming come from the DNA, and the V and J calls and clone size come from that table. The table lists a few hundred thousand clones, 75% to 90% of them singletons, with roughly 2.3% in the top ten. A single count supports this clone. The germline V gene has CDR1 SGHTA and CDR2 FQGNSA. The ends were cut back, 1 base at V and 6 bases at J, with 9 bases in the middle. This CDR3 contains 13 residues.

The gene calls are TRBV7-2 and TRBJ1-1, with D possibly being TRBD1 (5 bases). The sequenced material came from peripheral blood. The source of this sequence is a man aged 18 to 29 with active or convalescent COVID-19. The CDR3 spells CASSLGPGAEAFF. The CDR3 DNA is TGTGCCAGCAGCTTAGGTCCGGGGGCTGAAGCTTTCTTT.